The present T cell receptor beta chain was sequenced within a study of neurological immune-mediated disorders. The cDNA came from 5'RACE, which used 10-nucleotide random UMIs. TCRdb re-analysed the 5' RACE reads in MiXCR, keeping a single row per CDR3 protein. The data contain 25,000 to 35,000 distinct CDR3 sequences, about 15% of them seen just once; the ten biggest clones take up 4% to 5%. Time point of the sample: technical triplicate 3. This clonotype came up many times. The receptor was derived from a female donor with HTLV-1-associated myelopathy (HAM/TSP). Sequenced material: CD4+ T cells from blood.

The CDR3 region has the DNA TGTGCCAGCAGCCAATTTATTTTGACTAATCCTTCTCGCAATCAGCCCCAGCATTTT. This encodes CASSQFILTNPSRNQPQHF. The V gene is TRBV4-2, the J gene TRBJ1-5; D is unclear. The germline gives CDR1 LGHNA, CDR2 YNFKEQ. Trimming took off 2 bases at V and 2 bases at J, with 22 bases between the two ends. This CDR3 is 19 amino acids long.